These 2 T cell receptor beta chains were all obtained from the same sample, sequenced in a study of blood T cells in healthy people across ages. A second about 7 to 12 cycle PCR used barcoded and J-beta primers. A single record per CDR3 protein comes from TCRdb applying MiXCR to the 5' RACE reads. The sample lists around 1,100,000 distinct CDR3 sequences, more than 30% occurring once. Material: blood. All receptors derive from a man aged 18 to 30 in good health.

V and J are TRBV4-2 and TRBJ1-2; D ambiguous. V lost 0 bases to trimming and J lost 7 bases, with 15 bases between them. CDR1 is LGHNA, CDR2 YNFKEQ, per germline. The CDR3 length is 15 residues. The CDR3 sequence: CASSQETRLASGYTF. As DNA, the CDR3 is TGTGCCAGCAGCCAAGAAACAAGGCTAGCGAGTGGCTACACCTTC.

The J gene is TRBJ1-6, the V gene TRBV6-2 or TRBV6-3; 7 positions agree with TRBD1. Germline CDR1 MNHEY, CDR2 SVGEGT. The CDR3 is 19 amino acids. V was pared by 2 bases and J by 2 bases, with 12 bases of the junction left unmatched. Here the CDR3 DNA reads TGTGCCAGCAGTTACCTTCGACAGGGTCGGAAGACCTATAATTCACCCCTCCACTTT. The encoded protein is CASSYLRQGRKTYNSPLHF.